These T cell receptor beta chains were read from a single sample in a study of CD8 T cells in ankylosing spondylitis. TCRdb used MiXCR to reprocess the 5' RACE reads, holding one entry per CDR3 protein. The sample lists fewer than 40,000 distinct CDR3 sequences, around 30% occurring once. The sequenced material came from synovial fluid, either unsorted or a sorted T cell fraction (not recorded which). The receptors were gathered from a male donor with ankylosing spondylitis. CDR3s include the opening cysteine and the closing phenylalanine or tryptophan.

V gene,J gene,CDR3 protein
TRBV21-1,TRBJ2-4,CASWEVRIQYF
TRBV29-1,TRBJ2-1,CSVEGETSGRAGGNEQFF
TRBV9,TRBJ2-7,CASSVRRLAGGSSYEQYF
TRBV10-3,TRBJ1-1,CAISESGGATEAFF
TRBV7-2,TRBJ1-1,CASSVHRSMNTEAFF
TRBV7-2,TRBJ1-4,CASSPGLPPEKLFF
TRBV24-1,TRBJ2-7,CATSDSYEQYF
TRBV10-3,TRBJ2-7,CAIRARNTYEQYF
TRBV28,TRBJ1-1,CASSLRQGMNTEAFF
TRBV6-2/TRBV6-3,TRBJ1-1,CASSYGTGLQNTEAFF
TRBV6-5,TRBJ2-1,CASSFLAGTSDVNEQFF
TRBV7-9,TRBJ2-1,CASSLGEGLAANEQFF
TRBV5-5,TRBJ2-7,CASTPGFSYEQYF
TRBV11-2,TRBJ2-3,CASSLDQRSRTDTQYF
TRBV28,TRBJ2-5,CASKVGPGQAEGETQYF
TRBV5-1,TRBJ2-4,CASSINGFVKNIQYF
TRBV2,TRBJ2-5,CASDPRRFQETQYF
TRBV29-1,TRBJ1-1,CSVGEQGLPEAFF
TRBV20-1,TRBJ1-1,CSAEQGWLAEAFF
TRBV27,TRBJ1-1,CASSLGNTEAFF
TRBV6-2/TRBV6-3,TRBJ2-2,CASSYSETTGNGELFF
TRBV7-9,TRBJ2-2,CASSSANTGELFF
TRBV20-1,TRBJ1-1,CSARDLQVGDTEAFF
TRBV20-1,TRBJ2-3,CSARDRGAQDTQYF
TRBV20-1,TRBJ2-1,CSARTSGAVYNEQFF
TRBV20-1,TRBJ1-2,CSGIVPGQGALGYTF
TRBV12-3/TRBV12-4,TRBJ2-1,CASSFGQGNYNEQFF
TRBV24-1,TRBJ1-2,CATSEFGGYGYTF
TRBV11-2,TRBJ1-1,CASSFPREDRVYMNTEAFF
TRBV6-1,TRBJ1-5,CASRMTGDSNQPQHF
TRBV5-6,TRBJ2-1,CASSLGPGTSNEQFF
TRBV7-8,TRBJ1-4,CASSPGTVGGKLFF
TRBV9,TRBJ2-7,CASSVGLAGAYEQYF
TRBV15,TRBJ2-1,CATGLAGGNEQFF
TRBV20-1,TRBJ1-6,CSARDFRVSDNSPLHF
TRBV5-1,TRBJ2-1,CASSLAPAELYNEQFF
TRBV11-3,TRBJ2-1,CASSSQRGHNEQFF
TRBV9,TRBJ2-3,CASSFGRTDTQYF
TRBV6-1,TRBJ2-7,CASSEVGQGAYEQYF
TRBV2,TRBJ2-1,CASIYVDNEQFF
TRBV7-7,TRBJ2-5,CASSFYWTGEGDQETQYF
TRBV15,TRBJ2-1,CATSRDWGSGRETYNEQFF
TRBV7-2,TRBJ2-5,CASSKGLQQETQYF
TRBV3-1,TRBJ2-1,CASSPDLYSSYNEQFF
TRBV27,TRBJ2-2,CASSFGTGGLGELFF
TRBV27,TRBJ1-1,CASSSSTGLDTEAFF
TRBV3-1,TRBJ2-7,CASSQDEVPYEQYF
TRBV7-9,TRBJ2-1,CASSPPWTSGNEQFF
TRBV19,TRBJ2-1,CASSRVDEQFF
TRBV12-3/TRBV12-4,TRBJ2-5,CASSLTSGRAETQYF
TRBV5-1,TRBJ2-1,CASSPDGLALNEQFF
TRBV12-5,TRBJ1-2,CASGPDGGLNYGYTF
TRBV30,TRBJ2-1,CAWSVTGVWNEQFF
TRBV7-2,TRBJ1-6,CASSRDVFGQGDSPLHF
TRBV12-3/TRBV12-4,TRBJ1-2,CASSGTAYYGYTF
TRBV20-1,TRBJ2-7,CSARNSGRVYEQYF
TRBV7-9,TRBJ2-1,CASSPLTSGNNEQFF
TRBV19,TRBJ2-5,CASSASRGETQYF